The rows below give T cell receptor beta chains drawn from one sample of a study of blood T cells in healthy people across ages. TCRdb independently ran MiXCR on the 5' RACE reads; one entry per CDR3 protein. Among approximately 810,000 distinct CDR3 sequences listed, 35% to 40% were seen once. Sequenced input: blood. The receptors originated from a young man in good health. CDR3s include the opening cysteine and the closing phenylalanine or tryptophan. D genes are given only for firm matches. A clone size is listed for some rows: how often the clone was seen (once, few, many), or a class if it is expanded.

v_call,clone_size,d_call,j_call,cdr3_nt,cdr3_aa
TRBV12-5,NA,TRBD1,TRBJ1-2,TGTGCTAGTGGTCAAGGGACAGGTCAGGGCTACACCTTC,CASGQGTGQGYTF
TRBV2,few,NA,TRBJ1-5,TGTGCCAGCAGTGGGGACCAGAATCAGCCCCAGCATTTT,CASSGDQNQPQHF
TRBV6-5,NA,NA,TRBJ2-3,TGTGCCAGCAGCACAACCTCAGTCAATACAGATACGCAGTATTTT,CASSTTSVNTDTQYF
TRBV27,NA,TRBD1,TRBJ1-5,TGTGCCAGCAGTTTAGGACAGGGGAGCAGCCAGCCCCAGCATTTT,CASSLGQGSSQPQHF
TRBV12-3/TRBV12-4,NA,NA,TRBJ1-3,TGTGCCAGCAGTTTCAAAGGGTCCGGAAACACCATATATTTT,CASSFKGSGNTIYF
TRBV2,NA,NA,TRBJ2-5,TGTGCCACCCAAGGGTTTTTGGGAGAGACCCAGTACTTC,CATQGFLGETQYF
TRBV20-1,NA,TRBD2,TRBJ2-1,TGCAGTGCTAGGGATCTAGCGGAACGCGAGCAGTTCTTC,CSARDLAEREQFF
TRBV7-9,NA,NA,TRBJ2-7,TGTGCCAGCAGCTTAGGGGACGACTACGAGCAGTACTTC,CASSLGDDYEQYF
TRBV12-3/TRBV12-4,few,NA,TRBJ1-1,TGTGCCAGCCAGAAGCTCGAAGGTAGTTTTGAAGCTTTCTTT,CASQKLEGSFEAFF
TRBV7-2,many,NA,TRBJ2-3,TGTGCCAGCAGCTTCCTTATTGGAGATACGCAGTATTTT,CASSFLIGDTQYF
TRBV29-1,NA,TRBD1,TRBJ1-1,TGCTGCGGGACAGCGAACACTGAAGCTTTCTTT,CCGTANTEAFF
TRBV12-3/TRBV12-4,NA,TRBD1,TRBJ1-2,TGTGCCAGCAGTCTGACAGGGGGCCTTGGCTATGGCTACACCTTC,CASSLTGGLGYGYTF
TRBV2,few,NA,TRBJ2-1,TGTGCCAGCATCGTCTCCGGGGCAGCCAATGAGCAGTTCTTC,CASIVSGAANEQFF
TRBV29-1,once,NA,TRBJ1-1,TGCAGCGTTGTATGGGCGAACACTGAAGCTTTCTTT,CSVVWANTEAFF
TRBV3-1,NA,NA,TRBJ1-1,TGTGCCAGCAGCCAAGATTGGACAGTGAACACTGAAGCTTTCTTT,CASSQDWTVNTEAFF
TRBV4-3,NA,NA,TRBJ1-1,TGCGCCAGCAGCCAACGACCCCGACAGCTGAACACTGAAGCTTTCTTT,CASSQRPRQLNTEAFF
TRBV20-1,NA,NA,TRBJ1-5,TGCAGTGCCCAGGGGACGATTAGCAATCAGCCCCAGCATTTT,CSAQGTISNQPQHF
TRBV5-1,NA,NA,TRBJ2-5,TGCGCCAGCAGCCCCATCGTGGGGAAAGAGGAGACCCAGTACTTC,CASSPIVGKEETQYF
TRBV6-5,NA,NA,TRBJ1-2,TGTGCCAGCAGTTACAGGGAAGGCTATGGCTACACCTTC,CASSYREGYGYTF
TRBV7-2,NA,TRBD2,TRBJ2-1,TGTGCCAGCACCCCACTTGGACGAGCGGGGGACAATGAGCAGTTCTTC,CASTPLGRAGDNEQFF
TRBV9,NA,TRBD1,TRBJ2-5,TGTGCCAGCAGCGCAAGGACAGGACAAGAGACCCAGTACTTC,CASSARTGQETQYF
TRBV5-1,few,NA,TRBJ2-5,TGCGCCAGCAGCTTGTATGGGGGTTCATGGTACTTC,CASSLYGGSWYF
TRBV12-3/TRBV12-4,NA,NA,TRBJ2-3,TGTGCCAGCAGTTTGTCATCCGGGGTTGGCACAGATACGCAGTATTTT,CASSLSSGVGTDTQYF
TRBV5-1,NA,NA,TRBJ2-5,TGCGCCAGCAGCTTGGAGGTGATGGGGGAGACCCAGTACTTC,CASSLEVMGETQYF
TRBV11-2,many,NA,TRBJ2-3,TGTGCCAGCAGCTCTTCGAGATTCAGCACAGATACGCAGTATTTT,CASSSSRFSTDTQYF
TRBV18,NA,NA,TRBJ2-2,TGTGCCAGCTCACCACCTGCCCCTTTTGGAGACACCGGGGAGCTGTTTTTT,CASSPPAPFGDTGELFF
TRBV28,NA,NA,TRBJ1-2,TGTGCCAGCAGTTTTGAGGGGAATGGCTACACCTTC,CASSFEGNGYTF
TRBV6-6,many,NA,TRBJ2-7,TGTGCCAGCAGTTTCCCCTTGGACGAGCAGTACTTC,CASSFPLDEQYF
TRBV19,NA,NA,TRBJ1-1,TGTGCCAGTAGTATCCGACTCTTCCACGACACTGAAGCTTTCTTT,CASSIRLFHDTEAFF
TRBV10-3,NA,NA,TRBJ2-5,TGTGCCATCAGTGAGTTGTGGGGAGAGACCCAGTACTTC,CAISELWGETQYF
TRBV6-2/TRBV6-3,NA,TRBD1,TRBJ1-1,TGTGCCAGCAGTACAGGGGGCCCGAACACTGAAGCTTTCTTT,CASSTGGPNTEAFF
TRBV3-1,NA,NA,TRBJ2-1,TGTGCCAGCAGCCATCTTAGTGATGAGCAGTTCTTC,CASSHLSDEQFF
TRBV12-5,NA,NA,TRBJ2-2,TGTGCTAGTGGTTTCTTGCTCCACAGATACACCGGGGAGCTGTTTTTT,CASGFLLHRYTGELFF
TRBV6-7,NA,TRBD1,TRBJ2-7,TGTGCCAGCAGTGAACCCGGACAGGGTAAGTACTTC,CASSEPGQGKYF
TRBV10-3,NA,NA,TRBJ2-3,TGTGCCATCAGTGAGTACAGCGATGCTAGCACAGATACGCAGTATTTT,CAISEYSDASTDTQYF